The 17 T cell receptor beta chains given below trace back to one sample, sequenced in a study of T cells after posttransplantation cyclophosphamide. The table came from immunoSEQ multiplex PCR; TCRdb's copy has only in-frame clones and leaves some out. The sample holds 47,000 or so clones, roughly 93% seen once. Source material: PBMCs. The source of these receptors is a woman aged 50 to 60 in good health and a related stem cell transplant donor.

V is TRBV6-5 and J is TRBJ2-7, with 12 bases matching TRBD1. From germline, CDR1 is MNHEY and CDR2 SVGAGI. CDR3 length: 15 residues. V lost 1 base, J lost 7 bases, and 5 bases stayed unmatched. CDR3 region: CASSYWGQGAGEQYF. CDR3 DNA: TGTGCCAGCAGTTACTGGGGACAGGGGGCTGGTGAGCAGTACTTC.

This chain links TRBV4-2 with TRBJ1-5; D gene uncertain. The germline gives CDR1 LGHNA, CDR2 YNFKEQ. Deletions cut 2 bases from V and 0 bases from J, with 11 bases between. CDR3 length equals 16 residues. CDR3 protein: CASSQSRGVSNQPQHF. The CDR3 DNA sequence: TGTGCCAGCAGCCAATCGCGCGGGGTTAGCAATCAGCCCCAGCATTTT.

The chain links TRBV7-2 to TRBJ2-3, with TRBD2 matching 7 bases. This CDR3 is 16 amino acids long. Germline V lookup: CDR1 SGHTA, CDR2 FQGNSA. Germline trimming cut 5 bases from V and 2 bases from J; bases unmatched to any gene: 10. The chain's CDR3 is CASSPRASGNTDTQYF. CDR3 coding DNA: TGTGCCAGCAGCCCAAGAGCTAGCGGCAACACAGATACGCAGTATTTT.

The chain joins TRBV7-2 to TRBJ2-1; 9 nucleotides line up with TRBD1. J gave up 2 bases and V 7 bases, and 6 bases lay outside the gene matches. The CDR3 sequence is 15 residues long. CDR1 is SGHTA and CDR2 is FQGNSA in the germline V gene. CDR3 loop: CASTTDRGTYNEQFF. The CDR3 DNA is TGTGCCAGCACCACCGACAGGGGGACCTACAATGAGCAGTTCTTC.

The chain's CDR3 is CASRGVAPDTQYF. The CDR3 region has the DNA TGTGCCAGTAGGGGTGTAGCACCGGATACGCAGTATTTT. The J gene is TRBJ2-3, the V gene TRBV19; D uncertain. Germline CDR1 and CDR2: LNHDA and SQIVND (reference sequence). The ends were cut back, 6 bases at V and 6 bases at J, with 13 bases in the middle. The CDR3 contains 13 residues.

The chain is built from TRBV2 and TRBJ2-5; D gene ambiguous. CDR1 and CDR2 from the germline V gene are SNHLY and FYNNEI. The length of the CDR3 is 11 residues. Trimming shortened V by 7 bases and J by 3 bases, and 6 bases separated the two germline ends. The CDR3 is CASTLEETQYF. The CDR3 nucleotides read TGTGCCAGCACTCTAGAAGAGACCCAGTACTTC. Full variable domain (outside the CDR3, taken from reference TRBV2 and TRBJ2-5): EPEVTQTPSHQVTQMGQEVILRCVPISNHLYFYWYRQILGQKVEFLVSFYNNEISEKSEIFDDQFSVERPDGSNFTLKIRSTKLEDSAMYFCASTLEETQYFGPGTRLLVL.

CDR3: CASSSDRGQAYEQYF. CDR3 DNA sequence: TGTGCCAGCAGCAGCGATCGAGGACAGGCCTACGAGCAGTACTTC. The chain recombines TRBV21-1 with TRBJ2-7; the table's D call TRBD1 went unverified against the DNA. TRBV21-1 is reported as a pseudogene. The CDR3 is 15 amino acids.

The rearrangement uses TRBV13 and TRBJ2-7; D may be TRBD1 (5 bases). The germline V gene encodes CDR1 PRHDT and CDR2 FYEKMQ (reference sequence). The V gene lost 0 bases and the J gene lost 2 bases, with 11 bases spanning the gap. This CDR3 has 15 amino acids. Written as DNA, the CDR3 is TGTGCCAGCAGCTTAGGTATAGGGGTGCCCTACGAGCAGTACTTC. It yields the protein CASSLGIGVPYEQYF.

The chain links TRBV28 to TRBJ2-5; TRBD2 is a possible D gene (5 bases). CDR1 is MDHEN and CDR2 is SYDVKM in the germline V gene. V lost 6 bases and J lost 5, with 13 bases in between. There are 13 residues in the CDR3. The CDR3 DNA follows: TGTGCCAGCAGCAAGAGCGGCCTGGAGACCCAGTACTTC. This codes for CASSKSGLETQYF.

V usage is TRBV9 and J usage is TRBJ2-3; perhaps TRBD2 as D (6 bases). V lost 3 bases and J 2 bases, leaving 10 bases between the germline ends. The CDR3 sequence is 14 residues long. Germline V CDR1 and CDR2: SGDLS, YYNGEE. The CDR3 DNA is TGTGCCAGCAGCGAGGAGGGAGACACAGATACGCAGTATTTT. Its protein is CASSEEGDTDTQYF. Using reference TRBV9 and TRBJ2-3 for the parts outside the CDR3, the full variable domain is DSGVTQTPKHLITATGQRVTLRCSPRSGDLSVYWYQQSLDQGLQFLIQYYNGEERAKGNILERFSAQQFPDLHSELNLSSLELGDSALYFCASSEEGDTDTQYFGPGTRLTVL.

The CDR3 loop is CASSRLGGTQYF. CDR3 nucleotides: TGTGCCAGCAGCCGACTCGGGGGGACGCAGTATTTT. The rearrangement links TRBV27 to TRBJ2-3; 7 bases are shared with TRBD2. Trimming cost V 6 bases and J 9 bases; bases outside gene matches: 6. This CDR3 is built from 12 residues. Germline values: CDR1 MNHEY, CDR2 SMNVEV (reference sequence).

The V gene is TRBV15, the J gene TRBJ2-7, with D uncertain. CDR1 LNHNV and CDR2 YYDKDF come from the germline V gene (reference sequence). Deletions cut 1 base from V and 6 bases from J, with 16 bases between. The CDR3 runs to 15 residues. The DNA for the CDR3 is TGTGCCACCAGCAGAGGGATGTTGACTTTTGGCGAGCAGTACTTC. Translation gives CATSRGMLTFGEQYF.

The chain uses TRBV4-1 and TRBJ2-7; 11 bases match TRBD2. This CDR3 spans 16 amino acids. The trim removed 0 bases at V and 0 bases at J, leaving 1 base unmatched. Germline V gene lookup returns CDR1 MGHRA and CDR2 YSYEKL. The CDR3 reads CASSQDLAGGSYEQYF. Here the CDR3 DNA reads TGCGCCAGCAGCCAAGATCTAGCGGGGGGCTCCTACGAGCAGTACTTC.

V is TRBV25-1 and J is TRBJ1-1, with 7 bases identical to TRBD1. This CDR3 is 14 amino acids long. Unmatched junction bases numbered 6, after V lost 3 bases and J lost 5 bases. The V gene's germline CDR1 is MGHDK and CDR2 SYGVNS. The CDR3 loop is CASSEAGGHTEAFF. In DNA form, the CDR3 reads TGTGCCAGCAGTGAGGCAGGGGGGCATACTGAAGCTTTCTTT.

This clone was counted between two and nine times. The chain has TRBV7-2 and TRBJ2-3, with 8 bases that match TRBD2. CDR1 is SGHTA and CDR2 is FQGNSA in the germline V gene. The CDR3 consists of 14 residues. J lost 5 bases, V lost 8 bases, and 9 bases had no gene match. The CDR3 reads CASGAGTSKDTQYF. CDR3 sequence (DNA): TGTGCCAGCGGAGCCGGGACTAGTAAAGATACGCAGTATTTT.

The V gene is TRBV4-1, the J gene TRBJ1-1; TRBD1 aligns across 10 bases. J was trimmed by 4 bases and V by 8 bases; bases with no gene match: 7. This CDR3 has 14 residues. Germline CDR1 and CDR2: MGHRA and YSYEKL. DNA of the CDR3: TGCGCCAGCGGACAGGGGGGATGGGGCACTGAAGCTTTCTTT. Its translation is CASGQGGWGTEAFF.

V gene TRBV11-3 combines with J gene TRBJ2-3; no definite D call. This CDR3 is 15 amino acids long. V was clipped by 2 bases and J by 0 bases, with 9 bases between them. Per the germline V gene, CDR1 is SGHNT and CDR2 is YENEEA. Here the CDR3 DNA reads TGTGCCAGCAGCTTATCCCCCCAGAGCACAGATACGCAGTATTTT. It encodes CASSLSPQSTDTQYF.